These T cell receptor beta chains were read from a single sample in a study of blood T cells in healthy people across ages. TCRdb reprocessed the 5' RACE reads via MiXCR and lists one record per CDR3 protein. The table includes about 1.1 million distinct CDR3 sequences, more than 30% detected once. Sequenced: blood. These receptors were obtained from a man younger than 30 in good health. Both conserved end residues are part of each CDR3. Fields, in order: V gene, D gene, clone size, J gene, CDR3 protein, CDR3 DNA. The D gene is left open where the match is weak. The listing skips clone size in some rows; elsewhere it reads once, few, many or a size class.

V: TRBV4-1
D: TRBD1
size: -
J: TRBJ1-5
CDR3: CASSQRTGDHQPQHF
DNA: TGCGCCAGCAGCCAACGTACAGGGGACCATCAGCCCCAGCATTTT

V: TRBV20-1
D: -
size: -
J: TRBJ1-1
CDR3: CSARAGSGKENTEAFF
DNA: TGCAGTGCTAGAGCAGGGAGTGGGAAGGAAAACACTGAAGCTTTCTTT

V: TRBV19
D: -
size: -
J: TRBJ2-7
CDR3: CASSVGDQMNYEQYF
DNA: TGTGCCAGTAGTGTGGGAGACCAAATGAACTACGAGCAGTACTTC

V: TRBV20-1
D: -
size: -
J: TRBJ2-5
CDR3: CSARDNAENQETQYF
DNA: TGCAGTGCTAGAGATAACGCAGAAAACCAAGAGACCCAGTACTTC

V: TRBV29-1
D: -
size: few
J: TRBJ2-7
CDR3: CSVARTLVHEQYF
DNA: TGCAGCGTTGCTCGCACACTGGTTCACGAGCAGTACTTC

V: TRBV3-1
D: -
size: few
J: TRBJ1-2
CDR3: CASSQDMRKHYGYTF
DNA: TGTGCCAGCAGCCAAGATATGAGAAAACACTATGGCTACACCTTC

V: TRBV7-8
D: -
size: -
J: TRBJ2-7
CDR3: CASSLTTLYEQYF
DNA: TGTGCCAGCAGCTTAACTACGTTATACGAGCAGTACTTC

V: TRBV27
D: -
size: -
J: TRBJ1-5
CDR3: CASSSAETGKGQPQHF
DNA: TGTGCCAGCAGTTCCGCAGAAACAGGGAAAGGTCAGCCCCAGCATTTT

V: TRBV20-1
D: -
size: -
J: TRBJ1-2
CDR3: CSAKNWQNGYTF
DNA: TGCAGTGCTAAAAACTGGCAAAATGGCTACACCTTC

V: TRBV20-1
D: -
size: -
J: TRBJ1-1
CDR3: CSARVAAGEAFF
DNA: TGTAGTGCTAGAGTAGCGGCAGGTGAAGCTTTCTTT

V: TRBV21-1
D: -
size: few
J: TRBJ1-5
CDR3: CASGHQPQHF
DNA: TGTGCCAGCGGTCATCAGCCCCAGCATTTT

V: TRBV15
D: -
size: -
J: TRBJ2-5
CDR3: CATLRDNKETQYF
DNA: TGTGCCACCTTGCGAGACAATAAAGAGACCCAGTACTTC

V: TRBV6-5
D: TRBD1
size: few
J: TRBJ1-5
CDR3: CASSQGQGYSNQPQHF
DNA: TGTGCCAGCAGCCAGGGACAGGGATATAGCAATCAGCCCCAGCATTTT

V: TRBV5-1
D: -
size: once
J: TRBJ1-2
CDR3: CASSLGNRERGGYTF
DNA: TGCGCCAGCAGCTTGGGGAACCGGGAAAGAGGTGGCTACACCTTC

V: TRBV20-1
D: -
size: -
J: TRBJ2-3
CDR3: CSASDDGQADTQYF
DNA: TGCAGTGCTTCGGACGACGGTCAGGCCGATACGCAGTATTTT

V: TRBV29-1
D: TRBD1
size: many
J: TRBJ1-2
CDR3: CSVETGGRDNGYTF
DNA: TGCAGCGTTGAAACAGGGGGCAGAGATAATGGCTACACCTTC

V: TRBV5-1
D: -
size: -
J: TRBJ1-2
CDR3: CASSLRIGGENYGYTF
DNA: TGCGCCAGCAGCTTGAGGATTGGGGGCGAGAACTATGGCTACACCTTC

V: TRBV28
D: -
size: few
J: TRBJ2-7
CDR3: CASSSPGPYEQYF
DNA: TGTGCCAGCAGTTCCCCAGGTCCCTACGAGCAGTACTTC

V: TRBV5-1
D: TRBD1
size: -
J: TRBJ2-5
CDR3: CASRVGDREKETQYF
DNA: TGCGCCAGCAGGGTGGGGGACAGGGAGAAAGAGACCCAGTACTTC

V: TRBV19
D: -
size: -
J: TRBJ2-1
CDR3: CASSILGLYNEQFF
DNA: TGTGCCAGTAGTATATTAGGACTTTACAATGAGCAGTTCTTC

V: TRBV4-2
D: -
size: -
J: TRBJ2-7
CDR3: CASSLKGGYEQYF
DNA: TGTGCCAGCAGTTTAAAAGGTGGATACGAGCAGTACTTC

V: TRBV6-5
D: -
size: -
J: TRBJ2-2
CDR3: CASSYGGARYLLCVGAGELFF
DNA: TGTGCCAGCAGTTACGGGGGGGCGAGATATCTTTTATGTGTTGGGGCCGGGGAGCTGTTTTTT

V: TRBV4-3
D: -
size: -
J: TRBJ1-2
CDR3: CASSQGATYNGYTF
DNA: TGCGCCAGCAGCCAAGGTGCCACCTACAATGGCTACACCTTC

V: TRBV20-1
D: TRBD2
size: few
J: TRBJ2-1
CDR3: CSATASGGASSYNEQFF
DNA: TGCAGTGCTACCGCTAGCGGGGGGGCGAGCTCCTACAATGAGCAGTTCTTC

V: TRBV20-1
D: TRBD1
size: few
J: TRBJ1-2
CDR3: CSAPEGTGTVNYGYTF
DNA: TGCAGTGCCCCCGAGGGCACCGGGACAGTGAACTATGGCTACACCTTC

V: TRBV29-1
D: -
size: few
J: TRBJ1-2
CDR3: CSVEDMAEKGYTF
DNA: TGCAGCGTTGAAGATATGGCGGAGAAAGGCTACACCTTC

V: TRBV6-2/TRBV6-3
D: -
size: -
J: TRBJ1-1
CDR3: CASRPGVLTEAFF
DNA: TGTGCCAGCAGACCCGGGGTCCTCACTGAAGCTTTCTTT

V: TRBV27
D: -
size: few
J: TRBJ1-2
CDR3: CASSLGVGGLYGYTF
DNA: TGTGCCAGCAGTTTGGGGGTCGGGGGTTTGTATGGCTACACCTTC

V: TRBV2
D: -
size: few
J: TRBJ1-5
CDR3: CASSGVGSGNQPQHF
DNA: TGTGCCAGCAGTGGGGTGGGTTCGGGCAATCAGCCCCAGCATTTT

V: TRBV7-6
D: TRBD2
size: few
J: TRBJ2-3
CDR3: CASSERGVGDTQYF
DNA: TGTGCCAGCAGTGAGCGGGGGGTTGGAGATACGCAGTATTTT

V: TRBV2
D: -
size: -
J: TRBJ2-5
CDR3: CASSERSAAIDHKQYF
DNA: TGTGCCAGCAGTGAGAGGTCAGCGGCGATCGACCATAAGCAGTACTTC